This T cell receptor (beta chain) is drawn from a study of cytomegalovirus exposure and HLA in healthy donors. Germline V gene data show CDR1 as LGHNA and CDR2 as YNFKEQ. This CDR3 has 13 amino acids. V gave up 4 bases and J gave up 12 bases; unmatched junction bases: 6. Study outcomes and limitations: Being indistinguishable, some V segments were excluded, TRBV6-2 and TRBV6-3 among them. A cluster of highly shared sequence variants was likely a sequencing artifact. Sequences of the TCR beta chain were said to predict the HLA-A and HLA-B alleles of most subjects accurately.

It was healthy bone marrow donors who served as donors. 13 Jbeta primers and 60 Vbeta primers were used for the PCR. TCRdb's copy holds only in-frame clones and misses some; the assay was immunoSEQ multiplex PCR. The repertoire holds about 43,000 clones, with under 70% as singletons. This clone came up a few times. Its antigen is unknown. The chain links TRBV4-2 to TRBJ1-6, with TRBD1 matching 7 bases. The sequence was obtained from a man aged 55 to 70 in good health and CMV-seropositive. The sample taken for sequencing was PBMCs. CDR3 DNA sequence: TGTGCCAGCAGCCCGGGACAGTCTGGACCCCTCCACTTT. It encodes CASSPGQSGPLHF.